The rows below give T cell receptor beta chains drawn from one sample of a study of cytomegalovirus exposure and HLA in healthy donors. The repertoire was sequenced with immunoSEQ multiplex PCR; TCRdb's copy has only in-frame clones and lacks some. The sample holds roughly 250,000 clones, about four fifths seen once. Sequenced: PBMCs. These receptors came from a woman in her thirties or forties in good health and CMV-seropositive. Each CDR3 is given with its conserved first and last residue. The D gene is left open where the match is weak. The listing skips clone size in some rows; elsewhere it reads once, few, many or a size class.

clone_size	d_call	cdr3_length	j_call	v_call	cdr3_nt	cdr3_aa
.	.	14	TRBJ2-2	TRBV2	TGTGCCAGCAGAGTCGGGTCCGACACCGGGGAGCTGTTTTTT	CASRVGSDTGELFF
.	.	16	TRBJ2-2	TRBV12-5	TGTGCTAGTGGTTTGGTCCGGGAGACCCCCGGCGGGGAGCTGTTTTTT	CASGLVRETPGGELFF
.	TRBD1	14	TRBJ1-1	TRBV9	TGTGCCAGCAGCGATCAGGGGGCTTCAACTGAAGCTTTCTTT	CASSDQGASTEAFF
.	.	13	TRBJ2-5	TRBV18	TGTGCCAGCTCACCAATGGCCCCTGAGACCCAGTACTTC	CASSPMAPETQYF
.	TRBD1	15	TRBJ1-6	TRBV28	TGTGCCAGCAGTTCTGAGGACAGGACAAATTCACCCCTCCACTTT	CASSSEDRTNSPLHF
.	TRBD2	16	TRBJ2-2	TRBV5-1	TGCGCCAGCAGCGCCGGGACTAGCGCCAACACCGGGGAGCTGTTTTTT	CASSAGTSANTGELFF
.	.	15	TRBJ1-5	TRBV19	TGTGCCAGTAGTATTTCGCCAGGGGTGGATCAGCCCCAGCATTTT	CASSISPGVDQPQHF
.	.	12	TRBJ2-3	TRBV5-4	TGTGCCAGCACCGTAGGAGGTTATACGCAGTATTTT	CASTVGGYTQYF
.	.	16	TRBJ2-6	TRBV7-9	TGTGCCAGCAGCTTACTAACAGGGTCTGGGGCCAACGTCCTGACTTTC	CASSLLTGSGANVLTF
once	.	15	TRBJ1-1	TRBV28	TGTGCCAGCAGTTCCCCCCCCACAGGGAACACTGAAGCTTTCTTT	CASSSPPTGNTEAFF
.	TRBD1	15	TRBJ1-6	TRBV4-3	TGCGCCAGCAGCCAATTACAGGGGCGGGGTTCACCCCTCCACTTT	CASSQLQGRGSPLHF
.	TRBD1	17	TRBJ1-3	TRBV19	TGTGCCAGTAGAGGGACAGCGCCTTGGGACTCTGGAAACACCATATATTTT	CASRGTAPWDSGNTIYF
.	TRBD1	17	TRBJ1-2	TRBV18	TGTGCCAGCTCACCCGACCGGACAGGGGCCGATCCTTATGGCTACACCTTC	CASSPDRTGADPYGYTF
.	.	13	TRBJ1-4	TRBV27	TGTGCCAGCAGTTTTGAACGAGGGGAAAAACTGTTTTTT	CASSFERGEKLFF
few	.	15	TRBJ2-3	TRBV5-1	TGCGCCAGCAGCTTAAGAGGGTTCAGCACAGATACGCAGTATTTT	CASSLRGFSTDTQYF
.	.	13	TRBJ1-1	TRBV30	TGTGCCTGGACTCAGGGTTCGAACACTGAAGCTTTCTTT	CAWTQGSNTEAFF
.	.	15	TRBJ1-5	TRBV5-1	TGCGCCAGCAGCTTGTGGGGGGAAGGCAATCAGCCCCAGCATTTT	CASSLWGEGNQPQHF
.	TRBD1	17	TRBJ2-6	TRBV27	TGTGCCAGCAGTTCCCGGGACAGGGGCATAGGGGCCAACGTCCTGACTTTC	CASSSRDRGIGANVLTF
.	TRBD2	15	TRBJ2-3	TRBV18	TGTGCCAGCTCACCAATCAGCGGGAGTTGGGATACGCAGTATTTT	CASSPISGSWDTQYF
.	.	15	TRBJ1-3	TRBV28	TGTGCCAGCAGTTCGGCGGGGATCTCTGGAAACACCATATATTTT	CASSSAGISGNTIYF
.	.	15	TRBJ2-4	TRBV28	TGTGCCAGCAGTTTAAGTCCTAGACAGGCTGCCCTTCAGTACTTC	CASSLSPRQAALQYF
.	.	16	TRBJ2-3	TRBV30	TGTGCCTGGAGTCTTAAAACTATTACCCTCACAGATACGCAGTATTTT	CAWSLKTITLTDTQYF
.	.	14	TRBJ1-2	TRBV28	TGTGCCAGCAGTTTAGTTCAGGCAACGAAGGGCTACACCTTC	CASSLVQATKGYTF
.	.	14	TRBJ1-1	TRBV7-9	TGTGCCAGCAGATTGGAGGGGCGCGACACTGAAGCTTTCTTT	CASRLEGRDTEAFF
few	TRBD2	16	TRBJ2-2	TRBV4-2	TGTGCCAGCAGCCTCACTAGCGGGAGTGACACCGGGGAGCTGTTTTTT	CASSLTSGSDTGELFF
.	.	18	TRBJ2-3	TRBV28	TGTGCCAGCAGTTTTCAGGGGAGGGGACTTTGGAGTACAGATACGCAGTATTTT	CASSFQGRGLWSTDTQYF
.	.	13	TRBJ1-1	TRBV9	TGTGCCAGCAGCGTCCTCTCGGGCACTGAAGCTTTCTTT	CASSVLSGTEAFF
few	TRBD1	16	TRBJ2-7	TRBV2	TGTGCCAGCAGTGTCGGTAGGGGACAGGCTGAGTACGAGCAGTACTTC	CASSVGRGQAEYEQYF
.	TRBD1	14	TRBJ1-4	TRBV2	TGTGCCAGCATCCAGGACAGGGATAATGAAAAACTGTTTTTT	CASIQDRDNEKLFF
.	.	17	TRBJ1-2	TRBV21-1	TGTGCCAGCAGCACGTGGGTCCCTGGGCAGATCTACTATGGCTACACCTTC	CASSTWVPGQIYYGYTF
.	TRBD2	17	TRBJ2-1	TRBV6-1	TGTGCCAGCAGTGAAGGACGCGGGACTAGCGGGAGCAATGAGCAGTTCTTC	CASSEGRGTSGSNEQFF
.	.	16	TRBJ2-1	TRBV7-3	TGTGCCAGCAGCTTATTTGAGGGAGTCCCGGAGAATGAGCAGTTCTTC	CASSLFEGVPENEQFF
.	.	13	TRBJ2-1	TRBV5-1	TGCGCCAGCAGGCGACTTGGTTCCAATGAGCAGTTCTTC	CASRRLGSNEQFF